The 23 T cell receptor beta chains below were found in one sample sequenced in a study of blood T cell repertoires in COVID-19. The table came from immunoSEQ multiplex PCR; TCRdb's copy has only in-frame clones and leaves some out. Here the sample spans 250,000 to 350,000 clones, around 83% being singletons. Sequencing was carried out using peripheral blood. These receptors all stem from a woman in her fifties or sixties with acute or convalescent COVID-19.

This clone was seen a single time. V gene TRBV5-1 combines with J gene TRBJ1-2, with 10 positions matching TRBD1. The CDR3 totals 16 residues. With V trimmed by 3 bases and J by 4 bases, 9 bases remained unmatched. The germline gives CDR1 SGHRS, CDR2 YFSETQ. CDR3 residues: CASSWDPGQGTYGYTF. The CDR3 DNA is TGCGCCAGCAGCTGGGACCCGGGACAGGGGACCTATGGCTACACCTTC.

This chain links TRBV13 with TRBJ2-7, with D hard to call. The CDR3 runs 15 residues. The germline V gene has CDR1 PRHDT and CDR2 FYEKMQ (reference sequence). Trimming pared 4 bases from V and 4 bases from J, leaving 17 bases between. The CDR3 spells CASSSAALPDYEQYF. The CDR3, as DNA: TGTGCCAGCAGCTCGGCGGCGCTTCCTGATTACGAGCAGTACTTC. Filled out from reference TRBV13 and TRBJ2-7, the complete variable domain reads AAGVIQSPRHLIKEKRETATLKCYPIPRHDTVYWYQQGPGQDPQFLISFYEKMQSDKGSIPDRFSAQQFSDYHSELNMSSLELGDSALYFCASSSAALPDYEQYFGPGTRLTVT.

The chain joins TRBV30 to TRBJ2-1; TRBD1 might be the D (6 bases). The CDR3 length is 15 residues. The germline V and J ends were trimmed by 0 bases and 7 bases, with 16 bases remaining between them. Germline V gene sequence: CDR1 GTSNPN, CDR2 SVGIG (reference sequence). DNA for the CDR3: TGTGCCTGGAGTGTAACCCAGGGGCTGAGGAATGAGCAGTTCTTC. Amino acids: CAWSVTQGLRNEQFF.

This clone was counted a single time. The V gene is TRBV18, the J gene TRBJ1-2; D gene ambiguous. CDR1 is KGHSH and CDR2 is LQKENI in the germline V gene. V gave up 2 bases and J gave up 0 bases, with 7 bases separating them. The CDR3 is 14 residues long. The CDR3: CASSPERANYGYTF. The CDR3 DNA sequence: TGTGCCAGCTCACCAGAGAGAGCTAACTATGGCTACACCTTC.

V is TRBV5-1 and J is TRBJ1-1; D ambiguous. V was pared by 4 bases and J by 4 bases, with 11 bases between. This CDR3 contains 13 residues. Germline V gene lookup returns CDR1 SGHRS and CDR2 YFSETQ. The CDR3 nucleotides read TGCGCCAGCAGCCCGGACGGGATCACTGAAGCTTTCTTT. Amino acid sequence: CASSPDGITEAFF.

The chain recombines TRBV6-2 or TRBV6-3 with TRBJ2-7, with 10 bases that match TRBD2. The CDR3 is 15 amino acids. Germline V gives CDR1 MNHEY, CDR2 SVGEGT. After removal of 2 bases from V and 7 bases from J, the junction contained 8 bases not matched to a gene. CDR3 residues: CASSYATSGTEEQYF. Here the CDR3 DNA reads TGTGCCAGCAGTTACGCAACTAGCGGGACAGAAGAGCAGTACTTC.

The genes are TRBV18 and TRBJ1-3; TRBD1 matches at 7 bases. The CDR3 totals 17 residues. V lost 3 bases, J lost 1 base, and 9 bases stayed unmatched. Germline CDR1 KGHSH, CDR2 LQKENI. CDR3 in amino acids: CASSPTGQIPSGNTIYF. The DNA for the CDR3 is TGTGCCAGCTCACCGACGGGACAGATTCCTTCTGGAAACACCATATATTTT.

The J gene is TRBJ2-1, the V gene TRBV11-2; 16 bases match TRBD2. After removal of 6 bases from V and 9 bases from J, the junction contained 8 bases not matched to a gene. The CDR3 spans 16 residues. CDR1 and CDR2 (germline): SGHAT, FQNNGV. CDR3 region: CASRPGLAGGPGEQFF. CDR3 DNA sequence: TGTGCCAGCAGACCGGGACTAGCGGGAGGGCCTGGTGAGCAGTTCTTC.

This clone showed up just a few times. The J gene is TRBJ1-1, the V gene TRBV2, with D perhaps matching TRBD1 (5 bases). Germline V gene sequence: CDR1 SNHLY, CDR2 FYNNEI. The CDR3 has 13 residues. The V gene lost 7 bases and the J gene lost 11 bases, with 20 bases spanning the gap. CDR3 region: CASTLEGPARAFF. The CDR3 DNA sequence: TGTGCCAGCACCTTGGAGGGACCCGCCAGGGCTTTCTTT. Combining the CDR3 with reference TRBV2 and TRBJ1-1 gives the whole variable domain EPEVTQTPSHQVTQMGQEVILRCVPISNHLYFYWYRQILGQKVEFLVSFYNNEISEKSEIFDDQFSVERPDGSNFTLKIRSTKLEDSAMYFCASTLEGPARAFFGQGTRLTVV.

DNA for the CDR3: TGTGCCACCAGCAGGTTAGGTTCTAGCGGGAGGACAAATGAGCAGTTCTTC. Protein product: CATSRLGSSGRTNEQFF. This chain connects TRBV15 to TRBJ2-1, with 11 nucleotides matching TRBD2. CDR3 length equals 17 residues. CDR1 LNHNV and CDR2 YYDKDF come from the germline V gene (reference sequence). V shed 3 bases and J 7 bases; nucleotides not matched to a gene: 11.

This clone was observed a single time. The DNA for the CDR3 is TGTGCCAGCAGAGACAAACTTTCCTCCTGGAAACTGTTTTTT. Protein sequence: CASRDKLSSWKLFF. The rearrangement uses TRBV6-5 and TRBJ1-4, with D uncertain. Germline lookup yields CDR1 MNHEY and CDR2 SVGAGI. Trimming removed 6 bases at V and 11 bases at J, with 19 bases between. This CDR3 is built from 14 residues.

CDR3: CAWTSTSGSTDTQYF. In nucleotides, the CDR3 is TGTGCCTGGACTTCTACTAGCGGGAGCACAGATACGCAGTATTTT. This sequence joins TRBV30 and TRBJ2-3, with 9 bases that match TRBD2. The trim removed 4 bases at V and 0 bases at J, leaving 5 bases unmatched. This CDR3 is built from 15 residues. Germline CDR1 is GTSNPN and CDR2 is SVGIG (reference sequence).

DNA of the CDR3: TGTGCCAGCAGCCCCTCGACAGTAGGGGAGACCCAGTACTTC. Translation gives CASSPSTVGETQYF. The J gene is TRBJ2-5, the V gene TRBV6-2 or TRBV6-3, with D perhaps matching TRBD1 (5 bases). The CDR3 has 14 amino acids. Looked up from germline, CDR1 is MNHEY and CDR2 is SVGEGT. V gave up 6 bases and J gave up 5 bases, with 16 bases separating them.

V and J are TRBV7-6 and TRBJ1-2, with 10 bases fitting TRBD1. The germline gives CDR1 SGHVS, CDR2 FNYEAQ. The V gene end was trimmed by 5 bases and the J gene end by 6 bases; junction bases not matched to a gene: 6. The length of the CDR3 is 14 residues. The CDR3 sequence: CASSPWDRGDGYTF. In DNA, the CDR3 is TGTGCCAGCAGCCCATGGGACAGGGGCGATGGCTACACCTTC.

This chain joins TRBV7-9 and TRBJ1-1, with D possibly matching TRBD1 (5 bases). This CDR3 comprises 14 residues. Germline loops: CDR1 SEHNR, CDR2 FQNEAQ (reference sequence). The V and J ends lost 4 bases and 4 bases respectively, with 13 bases between them. DNA for the CDR3: TGTGCCAGCAGCTCCAGGGAAGGGGCCACTGAAGCTTTCTTT. This sequence encodes CASSSREGATEAFF.

The chain has TRBV11-2 and TRBJ2-2, with a tentative D call TRBD2 (6 bases). The V gene lost 5 bases and the J gene lost 0 bases, with 7 bases spanning the gap. The germline CDR1 and CDR2 sequences are SGHAT and FQNNGV. CDR3 length equals 14 residues. This CDR3 is CASSRLANTGELFF. DNA of the CDR3: TGTGCCAGCAGCCGACTAGCGAACACCGGGGAGCTGTTTTTT. Using reference TRBV11-2 and TRBJ2-2 for the parts outside the CDR3, the full variable domain is EAGVAQSPRYKIIEKRQSVAFWCNPISGHATLYWYQQILGQGPKLLIQFQNNGVVDDSQLPKDRFSAERLKGVDSTLKIQPAKLEDSAVYLCASSRLANTGELFFGEGSRLTVL.

CDR3 sequence: CASSVTGLEQYF. CDR3 bases: TGTGCCAGCAGTGTGACAGGGTTGGAGCAGTACTTC. The chain is built from TRBV25-1 and TRBJ2-7; TRBD1 matches at 7 bases. The CDR3 length is 12 residues. The germline CDR1 and CDR2 sequences are MGHDK and SYGVNS. Losses at the gene ends were 4 bases for V and 7 bases for J; bases not matched to a gene: 4.

The chain couples TRBV5-1 to TRBJ2-1, with 7 bases matching TRBD1. The CDR3 consists of 14 residues. CDR1 is SGHRS, CDR2 YFSETQ, per germline. Unmatched junction bases numbered 4, after V lost 0 bases and J lost 7 bases. The CDR3 DNA sequence: TGCGCCAGCAGCTTGGAGGGCAGGGGGAATGAGCAGTTCTTC. This gives the protein CASSLEGRGNEQFF.

The chain carries TRBV3-1 (or the pseudogene TRBV3-2) and TRBJ2-3; D is perhaps TRBD2 (6 bases). Between the trimmed V and J ends, which lost 1 base and 4 bases, there was a span of 6 bases. The V gene's germline CDR1 is LGHDT and CDR2 YNNKEL (reference sequence). This CDR3 comprises 13 residues. CDR3 DNA sequence: TGTGCCAGCAGCCAAGGGGGGGCAGATACGCAGTATTTT. Amino acids: CASSQGGADTQYF.

V and J are TRBV30 and TRBJ2-2, with D hard to call. Trimming took off 2 bases at V and 0 bases at J, with 10 bases between the two ends. In germline, CDR1 is GTSNPN, CDR2 SVGIG (reference sequence). This CDR3 has 15 amino acids. CDR3 sequence (DNA): TGTGCCTGGAGTCCTACGGGTGCGAACACCGGGGAGCTGTTTTTT. Amino acids: CAWSPTGANTGELFF.

The chain joins TRBV30 to TRBJ1-3; 7 bases are shared with TRBD1. V shed 3 bases, J shed 4 bases, and the junction held 9 bases outside the gene matches. The CDR3 totals 15 residues. Per germline, CDR1 GTSNPN and CDR2 SVGIG (reference sequence). The CDR3 is CAWSLEGASGNTIYF. The CDR3 nucleotides are TGTGCCTGGAGCTTGGAGGGGGCCAGCGGAAACACCATATATTTT.

This clone was seen a few times. The V call is TRBV7-2, the J call TRBJ1-2; weak D call: TRBD1 (6 bases). CDR1 is SGHTA, CDR2 FQGNSA, per germline. This CDR3 is built from 12 residues. V lost 8 bases and J 5 bases, leaving 12 bases between the germline ends. CDR3 protein: CASRGGQYGYTF. For the CDR3, the DNA is TGTGCCAGCCGAGGGGGTCAATATGGCTACACCTTC.

The J gene is TRBJ2-7, the V gene TRBV30; 8 positions match TRBD1. This CDR3 comprises 13 residues. Germline V CDR1 and CDR2: GTSNPN, SVGIG (reference sequence). V lost 5 bases and J lost 2; bases outside the gene matches: 5. The CDR3: CAWGNRGTYEQYV. Written as DNA, the CDR3 is TGTGCCTGGGGGAACAGGGGGACCTACGAGCAGTACGTC.